Listed here are 15 T cell receptor beta chains from one sample, sequenced in a study of cytomegalovirus exposure and HLA in healthy donors. Both 60 Vbeta primers and 13 Jbeta primers went into the PCR. Assay used: immunoSEQ multiplex PCR; TCRdb lists only in-frame clones, some missing. The profile shows some 78,000 clones, 65% to 75% of them singletons. Sequencing was carried out using PBMCs. The source of these receptors is a man aged 35-49 years in good health and CMV-seropositive.

This chain connects TRBV9 to TRBJ2-3, with D perhaps TRBD2 (7 bases). The CDR3 totals 15 residues. Germline V gene sequence: CDR1 SGDLS, CDR2 YYNGEE. Trimming removed 4 bases at V and 5 bases at J, with 17 bases between. The CDR3 nucleotides are TGTGCCAGCAGCTCACTCCTAAGGGGGGGAGATACGCAGTATTTT. Translation: CASSSLLRGGDTQYF.

The chain has TRBV28 and TRBJ1-6; the match to TRBD1 covers 7 bases. CDR3 length: 14 amino acids. The V gene end was trimmed by 3 bases and the J gene end by 7 bases; junction bases not matched to a gene: 3. The germline CDR1 and CDR2 sequences are MDHEN and SYDVKM. The CDR3 here is CASSLNRGNSPLHF. The CDR3 DNA sequence: TGTGCCAGCAGTTTGAACAGGGGCAATTCACCCCTCCACTTT.

The rearrangement uses TRBV21-1 and TRBJ1-1; no check of the table's D call, TRBD1, against the DNA was made. TRBV21-1 constitutes a pseudogene. This CDR3 contains 16 residues. CDR3 loop: CASSIRTGGTNTEAFF. The CDR3, as DNA: TGTGCCAGCAGCATAAGGACAGGGGGCACGAACACTGAAGCTTTCTTT.

The rearrangement joins TRBV2 to TRBJ2-5; a weak D match, TRBD2 (5 bases). The J call is doubtful: the DNA matches TRBJ2-7 better. Germline assignment: CDR1 SNHLY and CDR2 FYNNEI. The CDR3 runs 15 residues. CDR3 bases: TGTGCCAGCAGTGAATTAGCGTCAAGCTCCTACGAGCAGTACTTC. Protein product: CASSELASSSYEQYF.

The V call is TRBV28, the J call TRBJ2-2, with unresolved D. Germline CDR1 is MDHEN and CDR2 is SYDVKM. There are 11 residues in the CDR3. V lost 1 base, J lost 8 bases, and 2 bases lay in between. This chain's CDR3 is CASSLSGELFF. The CDR3 bases are TGTGCCAGCAGTTTATCAGGGGAGCTGTTTTTT.

The chain joins TRBV2 to TRBJ2-1, with TRBD2 matching over 8 bases. This CDR3 region has 14 residues. The junction had 2 bases not matched to a gene; V was cut back by 4 bases and J by 3 bases. CDR1 and CDR2 (germline): SNHLY, FYNNEI. Written as DNA, the CDR3 is TGTGCCAGCAGTGTGAGCGGGAGCTACAATGAGCAGTTCTTC. Amino acids: CASSVSGSYNEQFF.

This clone was observed a few times. The rearrangement uses TRBV27 and TRBJ1-4; D might be TRBD1 (6 bases). The CDR3 totals 16 residues. The V end was cut by 0 bases, the J end by 5 bases, with 13 bases between. CDR1 and CDR2 (germline): MNHEY, SMNVEV (reference sequence). The CDR3 nucleotides are TGTGCCAGCAGTTTATCTCGGACTGGGGGCAATGAAAAACTGTTTTTT. Translating gives CASSLSRTGGNEKLFF.

CDR3 coding DNA: TGTGCCACCAGCGGAGTTCAACAGGGGTTAGGGGAAAAACTGTTTTTT. The encoded protein is CATSGVQQGLGEKLFF. The chain joins TRBV15 to TRBJ1-4; 7 nucleotides line up with TRBD1. The CDR3 length is 16 residues. V gave up 5 bases and J gave up 8 bases; unmatched junction bases: 14. Looked up from germline, CDR1 is LNHNV and CDR2 is YYDKDF (reference sequence).

J is TRBJ2-3 and V is TRBV6-1; D perhaps matches TRBD1 (5 bases). The CDR3 extends over 16 amino acids. Germline CDR1 MNHNS, CDR2 SASEGT. The ends were cut back, 1 base at V and 1 base at J, with 12 bases in the middle. CDR3 coding DNA: TGTGCCAGCAGTGAAGGTAACAGGTTAGGCACAGATACGCAGTATTTT. Translation: CASSEGNRLGTDTQYF.

Only a few counts were recorded for this clone. This chain joins TRBV10-1 and TRBJ2-7; no clear D. V lost 2 bases and J 10 bases, leaving 12 bases between the germline ends. The CDR3 contains 12 residues. Germline V gene sequence: CDR1 WNHNN, CDR2 SYGVQD (reference sequence). The CDR3 region is CASSEGQAFQYF. As DNA, the CDR3 is TGCGCCAGCAGTGAGGGGCAGGCGTTCCAGTACTTC.

The chain is built from TRBV12-5 and TRBJ1-1, with a tentative D call TRBD1 (6 bases). The CDR3 has 13 amino acids. Germline CDR1 is LGHNT and CDR2 is FRNRAP. Trimming removed 7 bases at V and 11 bases at J, with 20 bases between. CDR3 sequence: CASAQGHESGAFF. The CDR3 region has the DNA TGTGCTAGTGCCCAGGGACACGAAAGCGGCGCTTTCTTT.

V gene TRBV4-1 combines with J gene TRBJ1-6; unclear D gene. The CDR3 sequence is 16 residues long. Per the germline V gene, CDR1 is MGHRA and CDR2 is YSYEKL. The V gene lost 3 bases and the J gene lost 4 bases, with 13 bases spanning the gap. The CDR3 loop is CASSHAFPSYNSPLHF. The DNA of the CDR3 is TGCGCCAGCAGCCACGCCTTTCCTAGTTATAATTCACCCCTCCACTTT.

This chain uses TRBV6-5 with TRBJ2-7, with a possible D match to TRBD2 (6 bases). This CDR3 is 13 amino acids long. The V end lost 6 bases, the J end lost 1 base, and 10 bases lay between the germline ends. Germline assignment: CDR1 MNHEY and CDR2 SVGAGI. CDR3 sequence reads: CASSGTPSYEQYF. The CDR3 DNA follows: TGTGCCAGCAGCGGGACTCCGTCCTACGAGCAGTACTTC.

This sequence joins TRBV9 and TRBJ2-3; D unresolved. The germline V gene encodes CDR1 SGDLS and CDR2 YYNGEE. Trimming took 0 bases from V and 6 from J, leaving 8 bases between them. The CDR3 is 13 residues long. This chain's CDR3 is CASSVEPPDTQYF. CDR3 nucleotide sequence: TGTGCCAGCAGCGTAGAGCCGCCGGATACGCAGTATTTT.

The genes are TRBV6-1 and TRBJ2-2, with TRBD1 as a possible D gene (5 bases). Trimming took off 2 bases at V and 1 base at J, with 5 bases between the two ends. This CDR3 is 14 amino acids long. The germline gives CDR1 MNHNS, CDR2 SASEGT. The CDR3 reads CASSEQGNTGELFF. CDR3 in DNA: TGTGCCAGCAGTGAACAGGGGAACACCGGGGAGCTGTTTTTT.